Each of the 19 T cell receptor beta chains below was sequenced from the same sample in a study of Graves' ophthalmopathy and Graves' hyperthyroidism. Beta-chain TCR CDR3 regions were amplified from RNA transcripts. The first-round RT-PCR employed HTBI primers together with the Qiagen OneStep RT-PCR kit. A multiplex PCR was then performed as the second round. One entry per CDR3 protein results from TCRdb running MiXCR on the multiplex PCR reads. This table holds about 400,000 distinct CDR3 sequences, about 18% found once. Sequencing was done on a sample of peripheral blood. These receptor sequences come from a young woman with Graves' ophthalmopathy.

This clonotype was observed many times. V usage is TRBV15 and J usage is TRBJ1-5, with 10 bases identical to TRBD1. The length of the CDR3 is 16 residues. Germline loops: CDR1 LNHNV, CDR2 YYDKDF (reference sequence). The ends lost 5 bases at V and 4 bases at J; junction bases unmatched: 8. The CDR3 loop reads CATSLIGQGGNQPQHF. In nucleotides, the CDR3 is TGTGCCACCAGCCTTATCGGACAGGGGGGAAATCAGCCCCAGCATTTT.

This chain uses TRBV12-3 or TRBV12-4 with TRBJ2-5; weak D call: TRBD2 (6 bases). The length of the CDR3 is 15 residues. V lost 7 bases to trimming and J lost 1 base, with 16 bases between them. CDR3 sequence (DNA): TGTGCCAGCATTCAGGAGGGGCTGGGCCAAGAGACCCAGTACTTC. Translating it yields CASIQEGLGQETQYF.

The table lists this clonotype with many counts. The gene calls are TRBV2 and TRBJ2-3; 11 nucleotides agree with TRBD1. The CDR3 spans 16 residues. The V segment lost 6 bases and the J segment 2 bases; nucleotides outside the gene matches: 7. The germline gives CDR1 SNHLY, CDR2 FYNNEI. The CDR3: CASRAGTGGHTDTQYF. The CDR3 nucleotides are TGTGCCAGCAGGGCCGGGACAGGGGGGCACACAGATACGCAGTATTTT.

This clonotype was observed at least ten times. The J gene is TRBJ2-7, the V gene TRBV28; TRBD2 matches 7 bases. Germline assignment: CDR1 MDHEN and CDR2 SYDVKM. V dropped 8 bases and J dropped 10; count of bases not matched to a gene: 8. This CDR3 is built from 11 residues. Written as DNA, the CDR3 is TGTGCCAGCGGGGGGGGTTTGGGCCAGTACTTC. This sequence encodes CASGGGLGQYF.

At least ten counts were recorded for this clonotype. The CDR3 reads CASSLAFQNTEAFF. CDR3 nucleotides: TGCGCCAGCAGCTTGGCATTTCAGAACACTGAAGCTTTCTTT. The chain employs TRBV5-1 and TRBJ1-1; D gene ambiguous. Per germline, CDR1 SGHRS and CDR2 YFSETQ. V lost 0 bases, J lost 1 base, and 7 bases lay in between. The length of the CDR3 is 14 residues. Combining the CDR3 with reference TRBV5-1 and TRBJ1-1 gives the whole variable domain KAGVTQTPRYLIKTRGQQVTLSCSPISGHRSVSWYQQTPGQGLQFLFEYFSETQRNKGNFPGRFSGRQFSNSRSEMNVSTLELGDSALYLCASSLAFQNTEAFFGQGTRLTVV.

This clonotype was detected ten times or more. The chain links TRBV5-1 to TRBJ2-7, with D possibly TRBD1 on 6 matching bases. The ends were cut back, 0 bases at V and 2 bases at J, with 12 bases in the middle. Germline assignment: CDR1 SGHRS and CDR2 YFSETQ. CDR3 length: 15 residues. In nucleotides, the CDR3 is TGCGCCAGCAGCTTGGCCTTACAGGGCCCCTACGAGCAGTACTTC. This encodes CASSLALQGPYEQYF.

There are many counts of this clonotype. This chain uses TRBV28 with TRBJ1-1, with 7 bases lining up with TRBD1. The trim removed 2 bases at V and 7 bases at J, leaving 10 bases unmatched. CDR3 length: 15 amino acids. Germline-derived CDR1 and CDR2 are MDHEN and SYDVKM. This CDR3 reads CASSLSPRQGFEAFF. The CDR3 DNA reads TGTGCCAGCAGTTTAAGCCCGAGACAGGGATTTGAAGCTTTCTTT.

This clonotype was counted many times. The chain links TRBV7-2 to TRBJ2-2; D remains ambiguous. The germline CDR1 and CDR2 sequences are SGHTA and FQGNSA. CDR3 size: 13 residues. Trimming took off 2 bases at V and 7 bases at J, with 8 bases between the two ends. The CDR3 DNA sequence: TGTGCCAGCAGCTTAAAGGGCAGCGGGGAGCTGTTTTTT. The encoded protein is CASSLKGSGELFF.

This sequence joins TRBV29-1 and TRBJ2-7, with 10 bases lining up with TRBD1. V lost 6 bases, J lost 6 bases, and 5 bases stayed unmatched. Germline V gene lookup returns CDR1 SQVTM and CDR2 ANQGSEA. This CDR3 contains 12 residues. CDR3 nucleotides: TGCAGCGTCGGGACAGGGGAGGGCGAGCAGTACTTC. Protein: CSVGTGEGEQYF.

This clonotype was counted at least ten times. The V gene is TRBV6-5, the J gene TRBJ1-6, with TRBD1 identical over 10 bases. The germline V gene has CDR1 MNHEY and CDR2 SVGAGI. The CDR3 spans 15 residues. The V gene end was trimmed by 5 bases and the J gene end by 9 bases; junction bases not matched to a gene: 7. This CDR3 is CASSSQGQGTSPLHF. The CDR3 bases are TGTGCCAGCAGTAGCCAGGGACAGGGGACTTCACCCCTCCACTTT.

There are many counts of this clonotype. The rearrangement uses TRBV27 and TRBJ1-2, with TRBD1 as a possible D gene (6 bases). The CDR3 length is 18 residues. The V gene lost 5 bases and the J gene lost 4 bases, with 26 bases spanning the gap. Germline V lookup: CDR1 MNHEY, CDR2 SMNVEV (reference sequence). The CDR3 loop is CASSKQGVEKRNIYGYTF. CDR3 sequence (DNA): TGTGCCAGCAGTAAACAGGGAGTGGAAAAGCGTAACATCTATGGCTACACCTTC.

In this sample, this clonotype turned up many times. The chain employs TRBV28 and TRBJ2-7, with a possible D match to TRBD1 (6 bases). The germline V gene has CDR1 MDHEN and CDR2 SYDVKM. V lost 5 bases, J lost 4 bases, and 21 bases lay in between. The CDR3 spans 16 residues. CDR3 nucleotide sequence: TGTGCCAGCAGTCCTATGCCACAGGGCAGGGTTTACGAGCAGTACTTC. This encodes CASSPMPQGRVYEQYF.

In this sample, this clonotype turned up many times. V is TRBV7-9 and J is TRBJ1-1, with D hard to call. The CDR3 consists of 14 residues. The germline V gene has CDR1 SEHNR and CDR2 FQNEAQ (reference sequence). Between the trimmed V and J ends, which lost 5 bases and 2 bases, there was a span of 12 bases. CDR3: CASSRGEGNTEAFF. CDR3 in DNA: TGTGCCAGCAGCCGCGGGGAAGGAAACACTGAAGCTTTCTTT. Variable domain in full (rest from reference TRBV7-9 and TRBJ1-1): DTGVSQNPRHKITKRGQNVTFRCDPISEHNRLYWYRQTLGQGPEFLTYFQNEAQLEKSRLLSDRFSAERPKGSFSTLEIQRTEQGDSAMYLCASSRGEGNTEAFFGQGTRLTVV.

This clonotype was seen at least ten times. CDR3 sequence (DNA): TGTGCCAGCAGCTTAGCGGGCTTGGGGGGGGTTGAGACCCAGTACTTC. Its translation is CASSLAGLGGVETQYF. This chain links TRBV7-2 with TRBJ2-5; 7 bases are a match to TRBD2. This CDR3 is 16 amino acids long. Germline V CDR1 and CDR2: SGHTA, FQGNSA. V trimming: 0 bases; J trimming: 5 bases; junction bases outside the gene matches: 9. Variable domain in full (rest from reference TRBV7-2 and TRBJ2-5): GAGVSQSPSNKVTEKGKDVELRCDPISGHTALYWYRQSLGQGLEFLIYFQGNSAPDKSGLPSDRFSAERTGGSVSTLTIQRTQQEDSAVYLCASSLAGLGGVETQYFGPGTRLLVL.

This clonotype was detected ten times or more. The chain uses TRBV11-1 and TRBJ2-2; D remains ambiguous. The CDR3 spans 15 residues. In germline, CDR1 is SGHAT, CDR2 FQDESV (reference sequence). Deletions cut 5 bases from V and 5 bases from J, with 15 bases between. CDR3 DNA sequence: TGTGCCAGCAGCCGCCCCCGGGTCGGGACCGGGGAGCTGTTTTTT. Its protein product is CASSRPRVGTGELFF.

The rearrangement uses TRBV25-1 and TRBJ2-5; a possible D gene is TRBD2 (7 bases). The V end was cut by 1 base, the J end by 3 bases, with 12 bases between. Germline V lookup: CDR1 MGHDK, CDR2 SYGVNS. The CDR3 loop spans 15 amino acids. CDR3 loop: CASSEFGGREETQYF. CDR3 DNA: TGTGCCAGCAGTGAATTCGGGGGGCGGGAAGAGACCCAGTACTTC.

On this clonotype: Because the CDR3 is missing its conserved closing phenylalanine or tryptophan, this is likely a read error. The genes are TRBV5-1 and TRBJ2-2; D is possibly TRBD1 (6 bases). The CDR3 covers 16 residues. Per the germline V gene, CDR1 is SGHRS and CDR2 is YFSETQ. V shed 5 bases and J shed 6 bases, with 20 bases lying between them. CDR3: CASRPLGTGLAGELFL. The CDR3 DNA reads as TGCGCCAGCAGACCTCTAGGAACAGGGCTGGCCGGGGAGCTGTTTCTT.

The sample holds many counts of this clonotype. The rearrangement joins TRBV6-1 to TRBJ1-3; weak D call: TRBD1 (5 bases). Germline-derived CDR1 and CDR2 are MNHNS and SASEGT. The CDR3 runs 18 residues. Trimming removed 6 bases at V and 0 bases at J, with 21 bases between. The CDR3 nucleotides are TGTGCCAGCAGGAAGGACAATCGGCAGTTCAACTCTGGAAACACCATATATTTT. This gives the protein CASRKDNRQFNSGNTIYF.

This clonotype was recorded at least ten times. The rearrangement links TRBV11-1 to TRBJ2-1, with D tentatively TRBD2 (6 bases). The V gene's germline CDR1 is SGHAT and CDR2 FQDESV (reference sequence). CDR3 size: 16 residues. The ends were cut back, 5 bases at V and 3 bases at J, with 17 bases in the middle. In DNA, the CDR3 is TGTGCCAGCAGCCCCTACGCTGGGCGGGGCTACAATGAGCAGTTCTTC. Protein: CASSPYAGRGYNEQFF.